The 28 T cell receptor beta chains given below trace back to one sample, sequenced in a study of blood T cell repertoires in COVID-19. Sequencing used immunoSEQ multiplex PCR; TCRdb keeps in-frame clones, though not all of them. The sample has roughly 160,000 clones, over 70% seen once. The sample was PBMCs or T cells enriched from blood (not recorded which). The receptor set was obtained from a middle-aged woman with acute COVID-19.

The CDR3 spells CASSRTTSVLEQFF. CDR3 DNA: TGTGCCAGCAGCCGGACGACTAGCGTTCTTGAGCAGTTCTTC. This chain joins TRBV7-9 and TRBJ2-1, with TRBD2 matching 8 bases. Per the germline V gene, CDR1 is SEHNR and CDR2 is FQNEAQ (reference sequence). J was trimmed by 9 bases and V by 5 bases; bases with no gene match: 9. This CDR3 is built from 14 residues. Combining the CDR3 with reference TRBV7-9 and TRBJ2-1 gives the whole variable domain DTGVSQNPRHKITKRGQNVTFRCDPISEHNRLYWYRQTLGQGPEFLTYFQNEAQLEKSRLLSDRFSAERPKGSFSTLEIQRTEQGDSAMYLCASSRTTSVLEQFFGPGTRLTVL.

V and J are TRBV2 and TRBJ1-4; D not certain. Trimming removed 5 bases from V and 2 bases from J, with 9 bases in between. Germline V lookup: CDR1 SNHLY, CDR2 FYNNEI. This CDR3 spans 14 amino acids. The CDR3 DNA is TGTGCCAGCAGTATTACGAGTACTAATGAAAAACTGTTTTTT. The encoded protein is CASSITSTNEKLFF.

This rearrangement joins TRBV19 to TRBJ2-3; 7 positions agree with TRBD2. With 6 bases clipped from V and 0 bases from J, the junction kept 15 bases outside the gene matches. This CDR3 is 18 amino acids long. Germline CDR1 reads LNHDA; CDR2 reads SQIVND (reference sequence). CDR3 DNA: TGTGCCAGTAGGACGAGTGGCGGGAGATTTTCTAGCACAGATACGCAGTATTTT. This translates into CASRTSGGRFSSTDTQYF. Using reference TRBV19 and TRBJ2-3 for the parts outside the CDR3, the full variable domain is DGGITQSPKYLFRKEGQNVTLSCEQNLNHDAMYWYRQDPGQGLRLIYYSQIVNDFQKGDIAEGYSVSREKKESFPLTVTSAQKNPTAFYLCASRTSGGRFSSTDTQYFGPGTRLTVL.

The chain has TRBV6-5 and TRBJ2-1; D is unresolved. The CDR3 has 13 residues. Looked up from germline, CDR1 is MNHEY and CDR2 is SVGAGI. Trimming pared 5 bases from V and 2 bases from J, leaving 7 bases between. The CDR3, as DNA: TGTGCCAGCAGTATAGGAGCCTACAATGAGCAGTTCTTC. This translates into CASSIGAYNEQFF.

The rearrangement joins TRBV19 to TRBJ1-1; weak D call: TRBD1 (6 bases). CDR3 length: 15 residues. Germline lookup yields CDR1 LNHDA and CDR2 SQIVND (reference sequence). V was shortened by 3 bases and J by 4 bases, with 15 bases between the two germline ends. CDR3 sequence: CASSIPATGFTEAFF. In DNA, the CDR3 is TGTGCCAGTAGTATCCCTGCCACAGGGTTCACTGAAGCTTTCTTT.

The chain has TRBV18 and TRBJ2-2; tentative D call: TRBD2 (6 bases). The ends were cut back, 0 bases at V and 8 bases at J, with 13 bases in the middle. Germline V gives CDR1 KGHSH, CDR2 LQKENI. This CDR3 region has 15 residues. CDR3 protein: CASSPPRDGWGELFF. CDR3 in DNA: TGTGCCAGCTCACCACCGCGGGACGGTTGGGGGGAGCTGTTTTTT.

This CDR3 is CAWSVRETGNEQFF. DNA of the CDR3: TGTGCCTGGAGTGTCCGCGAGACTGGGAATGAGCAGTTCTTC. V and J are TRBV30 and TRBJ2-1, with D unresolved. This CDR3 comprises 14 residues. V dropped 0 bases and J dropped 7 bases, with 13 bases sitting between them. Germline lookup yields CDR1 GTSNPN and CDR2 SVGIG (reference sequence).

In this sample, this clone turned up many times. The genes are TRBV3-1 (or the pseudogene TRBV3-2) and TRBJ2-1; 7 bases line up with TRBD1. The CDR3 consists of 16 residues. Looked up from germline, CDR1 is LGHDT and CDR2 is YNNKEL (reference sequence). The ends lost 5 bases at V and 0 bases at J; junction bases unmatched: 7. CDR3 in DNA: TGTGCCAGCAGCTCCTTGACAGGGAGCTCCTACAATGAGCAGTTCTTC. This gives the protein CASSSLTGSSYNEQFF.

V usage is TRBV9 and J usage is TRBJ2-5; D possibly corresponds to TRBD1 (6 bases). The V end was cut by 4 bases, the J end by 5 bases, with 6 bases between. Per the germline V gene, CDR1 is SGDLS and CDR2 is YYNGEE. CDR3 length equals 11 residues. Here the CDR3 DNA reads TGTGCCAGCAGCCAGGGGGAGACCCAGTACTTC. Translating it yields CASSQGETQYF.

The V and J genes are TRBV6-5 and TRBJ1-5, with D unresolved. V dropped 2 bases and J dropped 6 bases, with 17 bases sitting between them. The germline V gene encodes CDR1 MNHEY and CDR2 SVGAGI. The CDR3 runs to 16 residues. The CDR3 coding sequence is TGTGCCAGCAGTTACGGGTCCCCCAGGCCCGGTCAGCCCCAGCATTTT. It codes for CASSYGSPRPGQPQHF.

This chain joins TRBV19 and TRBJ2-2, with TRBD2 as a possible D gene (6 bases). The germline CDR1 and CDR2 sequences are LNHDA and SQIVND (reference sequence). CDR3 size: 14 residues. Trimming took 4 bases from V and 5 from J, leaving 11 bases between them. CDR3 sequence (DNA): TGTGCCAGTAGTAAGGAGGGGAGGACCGGGGAGCTGTTTTTT. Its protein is CASSKEGRTGELFF.

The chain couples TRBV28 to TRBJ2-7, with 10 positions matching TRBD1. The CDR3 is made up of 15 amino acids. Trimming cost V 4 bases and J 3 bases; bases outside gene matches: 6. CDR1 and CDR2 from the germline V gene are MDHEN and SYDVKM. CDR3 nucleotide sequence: TGTGCCAGCAGTTCCGACGGGACAGGGGTCTACGAGCAGTACTTC. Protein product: CASSSDGTGVYEQYF.

For the CDR3, the DNA is TGTGCCAGCAGCCAGAGTACTAGCGGGAGCCTTGGGAATGAGCAGTTCTTC. It yields the protein CASSQSTSGSLGNEQFF. The rearrangement uses TRBV7-6 and TRBJ2-1, with 11 nucleotides matching TRBD2. The J segment lost 7 bases and the V segment lost 5 bases, leaving 13 bases of the junction unmatched. The CDR3 consists of 17 residues. Germline V CDR1 and CDR2: SGHVS, FNYEAQ.

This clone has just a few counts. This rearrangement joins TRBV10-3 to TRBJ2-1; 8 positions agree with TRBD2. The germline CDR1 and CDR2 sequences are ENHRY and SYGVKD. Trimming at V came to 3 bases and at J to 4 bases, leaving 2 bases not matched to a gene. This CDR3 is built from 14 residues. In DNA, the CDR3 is TGTGCCATCAGTGACAAGCGGGAGTACAATGAGCAGTTCTTC. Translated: CAISDKREYNEQFF.

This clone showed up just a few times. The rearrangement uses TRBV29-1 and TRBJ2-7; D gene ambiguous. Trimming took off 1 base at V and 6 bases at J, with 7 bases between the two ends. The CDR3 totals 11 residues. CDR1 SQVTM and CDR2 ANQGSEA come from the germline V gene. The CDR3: CSVEVLREQYF. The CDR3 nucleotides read TGCAGCGTTGAAGTTCTCCGCGAGCAGTACTTC.

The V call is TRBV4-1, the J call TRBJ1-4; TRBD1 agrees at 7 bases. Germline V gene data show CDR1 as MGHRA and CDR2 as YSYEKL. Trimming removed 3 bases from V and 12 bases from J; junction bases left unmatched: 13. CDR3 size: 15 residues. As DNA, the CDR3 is TGCGCCAGCAGCCAGGACGGGACAGTGTTTGGAGAACTGTTTTTT. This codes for CASSQDGTVFGELFF.

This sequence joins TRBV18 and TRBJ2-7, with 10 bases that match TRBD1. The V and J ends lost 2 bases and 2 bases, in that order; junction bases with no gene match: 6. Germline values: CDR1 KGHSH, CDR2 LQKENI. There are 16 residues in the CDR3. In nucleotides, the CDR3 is TGTGCCAGCTCACCAAGGACAGGGGGGGACCCCTACGAGCAGTACTTC. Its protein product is CASSPRTGGDPYEQYF.

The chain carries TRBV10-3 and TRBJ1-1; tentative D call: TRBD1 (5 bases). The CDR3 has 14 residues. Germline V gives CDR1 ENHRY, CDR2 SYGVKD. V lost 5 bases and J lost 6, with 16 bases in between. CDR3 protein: CAISIGGGGSEAFF. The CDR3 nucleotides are TGTGCCATCAGTATCGGGGGAGGAGGTTCTGAAGCTTTCTTT.

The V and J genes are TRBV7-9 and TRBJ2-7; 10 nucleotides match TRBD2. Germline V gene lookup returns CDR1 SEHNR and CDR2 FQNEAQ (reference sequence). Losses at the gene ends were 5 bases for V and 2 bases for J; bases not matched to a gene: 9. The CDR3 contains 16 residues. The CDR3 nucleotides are TGTGCCAGCAGCCGAGGCGGCCTAGCGGGAGCCTACGAGCAGTACTTC. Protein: CASSRGGLAGAYEQYF.

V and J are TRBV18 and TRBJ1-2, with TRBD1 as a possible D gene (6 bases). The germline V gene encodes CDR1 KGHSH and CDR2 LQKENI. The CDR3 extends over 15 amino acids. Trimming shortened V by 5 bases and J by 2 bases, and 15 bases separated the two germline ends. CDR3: CASSFGTSKNYGYTF. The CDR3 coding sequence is TGTGCCAGCTCATTCGGGACATCTAAAAACTATGGCTACACCTTC.

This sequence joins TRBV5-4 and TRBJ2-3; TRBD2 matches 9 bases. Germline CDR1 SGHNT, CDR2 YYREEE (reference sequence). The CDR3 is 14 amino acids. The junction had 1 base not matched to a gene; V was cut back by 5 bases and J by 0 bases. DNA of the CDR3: TGTGCCAGCAGTCTAGCGGGAAGCACAGATACGCAGTATTTT. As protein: CASSLAGSTDTQYF.

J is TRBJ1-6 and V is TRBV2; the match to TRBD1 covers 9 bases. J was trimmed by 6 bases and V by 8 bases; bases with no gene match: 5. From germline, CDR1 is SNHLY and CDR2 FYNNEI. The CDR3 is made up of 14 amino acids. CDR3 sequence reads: CASHWTGANSPLHF. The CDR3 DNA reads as TGTGCCAGCCATTGGACAGGGGCTAATTCACCCCTCCACTTT.

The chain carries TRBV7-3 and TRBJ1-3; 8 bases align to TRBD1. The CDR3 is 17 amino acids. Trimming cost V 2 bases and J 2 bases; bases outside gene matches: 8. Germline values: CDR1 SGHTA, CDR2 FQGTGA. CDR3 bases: TGTGCCAGCAGCTTAGACGGGACAGGAGCGCCTGGAAACACCATATATTTT. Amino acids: CASSLDGTGAPGNTIYF.

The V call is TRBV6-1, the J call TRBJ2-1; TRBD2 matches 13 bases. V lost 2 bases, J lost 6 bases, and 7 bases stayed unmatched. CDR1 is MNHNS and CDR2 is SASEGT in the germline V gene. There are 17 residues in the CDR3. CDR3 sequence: CASSENGLAGVGNEQFF. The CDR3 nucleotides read TGTGCCAGCAGTGAAAACGGACTAGCGGGAGTGGGCAATGAGCAGTTCTTC.

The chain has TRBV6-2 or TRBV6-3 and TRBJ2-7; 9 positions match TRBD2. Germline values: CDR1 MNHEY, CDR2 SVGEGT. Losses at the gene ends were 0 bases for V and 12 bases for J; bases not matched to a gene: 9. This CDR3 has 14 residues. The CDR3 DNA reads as TGTGCCAGCAGTTACTCGGCGGGAGGGCGGTCCCCGTACTTC. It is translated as CASSYSAGGRSPYF.

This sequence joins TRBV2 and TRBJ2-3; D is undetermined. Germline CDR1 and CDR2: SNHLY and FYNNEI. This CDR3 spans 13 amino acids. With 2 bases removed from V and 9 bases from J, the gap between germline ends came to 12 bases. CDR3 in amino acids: CASSENAVNTQYF. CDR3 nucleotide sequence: TGTGCCAGCAGTGAAAATGCGGTCAACACGCAGTATTTT.

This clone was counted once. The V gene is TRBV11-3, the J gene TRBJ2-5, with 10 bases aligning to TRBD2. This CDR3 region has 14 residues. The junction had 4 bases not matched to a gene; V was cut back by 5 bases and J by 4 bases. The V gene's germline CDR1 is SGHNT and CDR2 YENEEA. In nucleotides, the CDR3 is TGTGCCAGCAGCCCTAGCGGGAGTTTAGAGACCCAGTACTTC. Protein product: CASSPSGSLETQYF.

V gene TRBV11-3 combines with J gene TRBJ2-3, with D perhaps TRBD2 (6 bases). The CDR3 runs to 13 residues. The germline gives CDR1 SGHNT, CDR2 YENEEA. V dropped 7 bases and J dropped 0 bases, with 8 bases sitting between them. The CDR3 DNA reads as TGTGCCAGCATGGAGGGGAGCACAGATACGCAGTATTTT. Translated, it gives CASMEGSTDTQYF.